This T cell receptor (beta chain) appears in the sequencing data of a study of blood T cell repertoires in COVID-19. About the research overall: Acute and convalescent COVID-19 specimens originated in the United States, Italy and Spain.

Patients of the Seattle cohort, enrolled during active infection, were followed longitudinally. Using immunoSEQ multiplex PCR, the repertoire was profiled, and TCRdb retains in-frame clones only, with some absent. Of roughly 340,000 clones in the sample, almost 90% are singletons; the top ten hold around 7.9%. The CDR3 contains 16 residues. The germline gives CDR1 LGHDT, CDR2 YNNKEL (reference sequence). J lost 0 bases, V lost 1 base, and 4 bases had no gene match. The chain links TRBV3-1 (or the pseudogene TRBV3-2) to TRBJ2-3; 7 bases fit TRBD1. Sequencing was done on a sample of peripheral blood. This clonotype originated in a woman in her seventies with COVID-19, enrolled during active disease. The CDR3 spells CASSQGQGGSTDTQYF. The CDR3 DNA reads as TGTGCCAGCAGCCAAGGACAGGGCGGTAGCACAGATACGCAGTATTTT.